This T cell receptor (beta chain) was sequenced during a study of radiotherapy plus CTLA-4 blockade in lung cancer. At the level of the study: Disease control was present in 30% to 40% of patients, and objective responses in about 19%. Points from the study as a whole: In blood, after radiotherapy plus ipilimumab, tumor-derived TCR clones expanded. Interferon-beta, together with early blood T cell clone dynamics, reportedly best predicted response.

Focal radiation with ipilimumab CTLA-4 blockade was given to patients with chemo-refractory metastatic non-small-cell lung cancer. Sequenced by immunoSEQ multiplex PCR; TCRdb stores in-frame clones only, minus some. The sample holds 25,000 to 35,000 clones; more than 75% are singletons and the top ten take 7.5%. Looked up from germline, CDR1 is MNHNS and CDR2 is SASEGT. The V gene lost 8 bases and the J gene lost 2 bases, with 7 bases spanning the gap. The CDR3 contains 12 residues. To note about this clone: Its antigen remains unknown.

The TCR sequence derives from a human donor with non-small cell lung cancer who had stable disease on radiotherapy plus ipilimumab. The sequencing used peripheral blood, collected from a patient treated with radiotherapy plus ipilimumab. The chain has TRBV6-1 and TRBJ1-3; unclear D gene. The CDR3 protein is CASHETGNTIYF. CDR3 nucleotide sequence: TGTGCCAGCCACGAGACTGGAAACACCATATATTTT.